This T cell receptor beta chain was sequenced in a study of a mutant IDH1 vaccine in newly diagnosed glioma. Specified time point: week 35, safety follow-up. Vaccination comprised doses that each held 300 ug of mutant IDH1 20-mer peptide, plus topical imiquimod. The patients were given eight vaccinations, one each in weeks 1, 3, 5, 7, 11, 15, 19 and 23. A note on this clone: Its antigen is unidentified.

Study-wide findings and caveats: There were vaccine-induced immune responses in 85% to 95% of the patients.

Generated by immunoSEQ multiplex PCR, the TCRdb table keeps only in-frame clones and is missing some. The data show fewer than 55,000 clones, with 80% to 85% seen just once and around 5% held by the top ten. Germline CDR1 and CDR2: SGDLS and YYNGEE. J lost 8 bases, V lost 1 base, and 7 bases had no gene match. The CDR3 has 14 residues. This material consisted of PBMCs, taken from a glioma patient whose treatment included an IDH1 peptide vaccine. This TCR derives from a woman in her thirties or forties with glioma. Some clones in this sample may be carry-over from other donors' samples. This chain connects TRBV9 to TRBJ1-2, with TRBD1 identical over 8 bases. DNA for the CDR3: TGTGCCAGCAGCGTACGGACAGGGTCGGGAGGCTACACCTTC. Its translation is CASSVRTGSGGYTF.